A selection of T cell receptor beta chains follows, all from one sample in a study of shared clonotypes between healthy human individuals. Assay used: immunoSEQ multiplex PCR; TCRdb lists only in-frame clones, some missing. The sample has 400,000 to 600,000 clones, 70% to 80% seen once. Sequencing input: PBMCs. The receptor set was obtained from a woman aged 40 to 55 in good health. Some clones in this sample may be carry-over from other donors' samples. Both conserved end residues are trimmed from each CDR3. Each record gives: V gene, CDR3 protein.

TRBV28 | ASSKVGADEQF
TRBV6-1 | ASSEDSTRVNYGYT
TRBV27 | ASSLTRGQPQH
TRBV5-5 | ASSSGRTSGANVLT
TRBV10-3 | AISPREDEQY
TRBV28 | AAMTTYKNIQY
TRBV7-9 | ASTSGGIDTQY
TRBV28 | ASSITGTIYEQY
TRBV18 | ASSPPYGAENEQY
TRBV4-2 | ASSPGQASSYNSPLH
TRBV28 | ASSLLAYEQY
TRBV30 | AWTARTDTQY
TRBV21-1 | ASSKGTGPNSYEQY
TRBV6-1 | ASSVQPENTEAF
TRBV28 | ASSPRTGGAKLF
TRBV10-1 | ASSESDRGGRVYEQY
TRBV6-1 | ASSGGTGDYGYT
TRBV19 | ASPRETRDRGSGEQY
TRBV28 | ASSTGASTANTGELF
TRBV10-3 | AISERGAATSYNEQF
TRBV6-6 | ASREEGRGGYEQY
TRBV5-5 | ASSFLVRGYGYT
TRBV19 | ASRMTGGGSYEQY
TRBV21-1 | ASSNLPSGLPYEQY
TRBV4-1 | ASSQDTRDYEQY
TRBV4-1 | ASSQVGFAGYT
TRBV7-3 | ASSLTPGPQETQY
TRBV7-2 | ASSSSGHGTEAF
TRBV18 | ASSPGLQNYEQY
TRBV7-8 | ASFLRYSPYEQY
TRBV2 | ASSSAGTTNSDAF
TRBV5-1 | ASSLEVSYEQY
TRBV4-2 | ASSQDTVGGDTIY
TRBV6-5 | ASSYGRAYEQY
TRBV5-4 | ASSARQGVETQY
TRBV7-2 | ASSSFRAGTDTQY
TRBV19 | ASSGQGAPEKLF
TRBV15 | ATSRDQGDRGNTIY
TRBV7-2 | ASSLVFGTHEQY
TRBV9 | ASSVVQGAASTELF
TRBV13 | ASSLGMGEGTEAF
TRBV7-3 | ASSLRGTVLQETQY